The present T cell receptor (beta chain) was sequenced within a study of cytomegalovirus exposure and HLA in healthy donors. Study in general: Counted in an early data release were about 85 million unique TCRs from HLA-typed donors.

With 5 bases clipped from V and 2 bases from J, the junction kept 19 bases outside the gene matches. The CDR3 runs 20 residues. The germline gives CDR1 MDHEN, CDR2 SYDVKM. Use of 60 Vbeta and 13 Jbeta primers characterized the PCR. Sequencing used immunoSEQ multiplex PCR; TCRdb keeps in-frame clones, though not all of them. The sample shows 80,000 to 90,000 clones, approximately 79% of them seen only once. Comments on this clone: Its antigen is unknown.

Study-wide results and caveats: High sensitivity and specificity were reportedly achieved when the classifier diagnosed cytomegalovirus status. Later analysis identified several of the most significant clusters that appeared linked to common viral pathogens.

V usage is TRBV28 and J usage is TRBJ2-4; 9 bases agree with TRBD1. The TCR was taken from a young man in good health and CMV-seronegative. Sequencing input: PBMCs. In nucleotides, the CDR3 is TGTGCCAGCAGTCCAGATCGGGGACAGGGAAGGAGCTACACCAAAAACATTCAGTACTTC. Its protein is CASSPDRGQGRSYTKNIQYF.